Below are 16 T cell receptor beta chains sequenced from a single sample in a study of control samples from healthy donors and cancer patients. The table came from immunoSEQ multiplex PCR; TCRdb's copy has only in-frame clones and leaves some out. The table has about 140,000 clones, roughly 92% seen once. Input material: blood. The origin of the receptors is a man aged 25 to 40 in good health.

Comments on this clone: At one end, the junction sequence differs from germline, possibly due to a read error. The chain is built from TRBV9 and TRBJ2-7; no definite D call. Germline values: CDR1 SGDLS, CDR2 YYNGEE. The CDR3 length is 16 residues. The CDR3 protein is CASSVAQWLPSYGQYF. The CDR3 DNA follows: TGTGCCAGCAGCGTAGCTCAGTGGCTACCGTCCTACGGGCAGTACTTC.

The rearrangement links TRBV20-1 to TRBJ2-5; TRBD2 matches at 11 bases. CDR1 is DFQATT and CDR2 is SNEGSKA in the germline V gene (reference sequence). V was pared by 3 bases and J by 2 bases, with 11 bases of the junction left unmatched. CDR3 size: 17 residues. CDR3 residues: CSASSWIAGGVQETQYF. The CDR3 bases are TGCAGTGCTAGTAGTTGGATAGCGGGAGGGGTACAAGAGACCCAGTACTTC.

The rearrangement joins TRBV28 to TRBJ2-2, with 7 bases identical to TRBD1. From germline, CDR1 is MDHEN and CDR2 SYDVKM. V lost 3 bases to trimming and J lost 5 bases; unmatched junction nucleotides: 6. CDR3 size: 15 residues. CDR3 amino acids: CASSFMTGRTGELFF. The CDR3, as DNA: TGTGCCAGCAGTTTTATGACAGGGCGAACCGGGGAGCTGTTTTTT.

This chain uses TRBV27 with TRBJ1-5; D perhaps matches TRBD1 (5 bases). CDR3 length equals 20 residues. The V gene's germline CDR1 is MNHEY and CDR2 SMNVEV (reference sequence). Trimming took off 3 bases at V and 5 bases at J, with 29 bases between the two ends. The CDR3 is CASSFLSAGRGGILDQPQHF. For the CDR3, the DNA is TGTGCCAGCAGTTTCCTCTCGGCGGGACGGGGGGGAATATTGGATCAGCCCCAGCATTTT.

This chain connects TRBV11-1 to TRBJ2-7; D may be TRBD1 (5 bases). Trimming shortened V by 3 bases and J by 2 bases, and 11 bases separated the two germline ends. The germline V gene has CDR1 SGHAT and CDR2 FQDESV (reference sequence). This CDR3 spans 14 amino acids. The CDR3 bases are TGTGCCAGCAGCTTCGAGACAGCCACCTACGAGCAGTACTTC. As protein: CASSFETATYEQYF.

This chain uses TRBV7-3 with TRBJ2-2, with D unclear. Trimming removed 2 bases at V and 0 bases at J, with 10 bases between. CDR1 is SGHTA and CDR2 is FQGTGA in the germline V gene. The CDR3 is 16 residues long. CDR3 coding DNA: TGTGCCAGCAGCTTACAGGCCCTTTCGAACACCGGGGAGCTGTTTTTT. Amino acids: CASSLQALSNTGELFF. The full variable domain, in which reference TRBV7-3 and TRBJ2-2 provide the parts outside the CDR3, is GAGVSQTPSNKVTEKGKYVELRCDPISGHTALYWYRQSLGQGPEFLIYFQGTGAADDSGLPNDRFFAVRPEGSVSTLKIQRTERGDSAVYLCASSLQALSNTGELFFGEGSRLTVL.

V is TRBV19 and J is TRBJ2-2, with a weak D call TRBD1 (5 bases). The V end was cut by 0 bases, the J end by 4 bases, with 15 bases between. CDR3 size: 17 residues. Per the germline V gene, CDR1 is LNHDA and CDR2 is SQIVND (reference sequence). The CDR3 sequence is CASSIDLRTRSTGELFF. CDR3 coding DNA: TGTGCCAGTAGTATAGATCTCAGGACAAGAAGCACCGGGGAGCTGTTTTTT.

The CDR3 here is CASKREGTGNTIYF. The CDR3, as DNA: TGTGCCAGCAAACGCGAAGGGACAGGAAACACCATATATTTT. The chain joins TRBV3-1 (or the pseudogene TRBV3-2) to TRBJ1-3; tentative D call: TRBD1 (6 bases). The V end lost 7 bases, the J end lost 4 bases, and 14 bases lay between the germline ends. Germline CDR1 is LGHDT and CDR2 is YNNKEL (reference sequence). This CDR3 is 14 amino acids long.

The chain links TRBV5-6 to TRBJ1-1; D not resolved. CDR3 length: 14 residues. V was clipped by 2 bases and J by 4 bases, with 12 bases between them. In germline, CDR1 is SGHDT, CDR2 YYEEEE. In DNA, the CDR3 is TGTGCCAGCAGCTTCCCATTTATTGGCACTGAAGCTTTCTTT. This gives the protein CASSFPFIGTEAFF.

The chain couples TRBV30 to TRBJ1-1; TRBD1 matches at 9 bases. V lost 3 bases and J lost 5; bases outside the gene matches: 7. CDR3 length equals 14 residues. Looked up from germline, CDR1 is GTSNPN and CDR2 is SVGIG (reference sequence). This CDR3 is CAWRGTGRGTEAFF. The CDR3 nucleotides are TGTGCCTGGAGGGGGACAGGGAGAGGGACTGAAGCTTTCTTT. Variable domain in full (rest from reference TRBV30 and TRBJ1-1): SQTIHQWPATLVQPVGSPLSLECTVEGTSNPNLYWYRQAAGRGLQLLFYSVGIGQISSEVPQNLSASRPQDRQFILSSKKLLLSDSGFYLCAWRGTGRGTEAFFGQGTRLTVV.

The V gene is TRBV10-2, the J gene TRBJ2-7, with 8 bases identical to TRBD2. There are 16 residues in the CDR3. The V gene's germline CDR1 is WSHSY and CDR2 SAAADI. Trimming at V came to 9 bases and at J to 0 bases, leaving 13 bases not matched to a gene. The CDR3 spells CASRGGREDNSYEQYF. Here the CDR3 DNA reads TGCGCCAGTCGAGGGGGGCGGGAGGACAACTCCTACGAGCAGTACTTC.

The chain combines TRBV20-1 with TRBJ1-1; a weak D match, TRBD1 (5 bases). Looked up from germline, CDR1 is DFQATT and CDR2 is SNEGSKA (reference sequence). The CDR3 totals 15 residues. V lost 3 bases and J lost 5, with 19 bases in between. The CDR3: CSASHLKQDPTEAFF. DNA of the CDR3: TGCAGTGCTAGTCATCTCAAACAGGACCCGACTGAAGCTTTCTTT.

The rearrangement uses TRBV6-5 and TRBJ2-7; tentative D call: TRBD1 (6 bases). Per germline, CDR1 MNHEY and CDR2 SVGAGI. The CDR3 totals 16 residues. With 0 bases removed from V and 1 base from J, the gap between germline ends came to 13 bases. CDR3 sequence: CASSYSGGLGSYEQYF. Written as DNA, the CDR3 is TGTGCCAGCAGTTACTCAGGGGGTCTGGGATCCTACGAGCAGTACTTC.

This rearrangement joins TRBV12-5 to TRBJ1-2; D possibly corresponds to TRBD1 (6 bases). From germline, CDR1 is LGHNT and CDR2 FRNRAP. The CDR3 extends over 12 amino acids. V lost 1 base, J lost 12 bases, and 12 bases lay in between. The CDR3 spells CASGLGIGGHTF. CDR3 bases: TGTGCTAGTGGTTTGGGTATTGGGGGCCACACCTTC.

The CDR3 DNA sequence: TGTGCCAGCAGTGGGATGGGGGCGACCTACGAGCAGTACTTC. This codes for CASSGMGATYEQYF. The chain is built from TRBV28 and TRBJ2-7; a possible D gene is TRBD1 (6 bases). CDR3 size: 14 residues. With 5 bases removed from V and 2 bases from J, the gap between germline ends came to 13 bases. Germline CDR1 MDHEN, CDR2 SYDVKM.

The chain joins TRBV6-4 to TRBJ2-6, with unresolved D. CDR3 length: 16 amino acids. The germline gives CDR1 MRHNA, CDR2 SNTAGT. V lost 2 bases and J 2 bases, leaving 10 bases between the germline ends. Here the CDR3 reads CASSDGSPAGANVLTF. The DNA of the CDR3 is TGTGCCAGCAGTGACGGGTCGCCTGCTGGGGCCAACGTCCTGACTTTC.